This record looks at one TCR beta chain sequence and its context. The antigen remains undetermined. Repertoires were generated with immunoSEQ multiplex PCR, while TCRdb's copy carries only in-frame clones and drops some. The table shows 650,000 to 750,000 clones, with more than 70% occurring only once. Per the germline V gene, CDR1 is SGHAT and CDR2 is FQDESV (reference sequence). The ends lost 1 base at V and 2 bases at J; junction bases unmatched: 8. The CDR3 runs to 18 residues. The data derive from a study of shared clonotypes between healthy human individuals. Background on the study: CD4 naive and CD4 memory each took three plates per donor, while CD8 naive took two and CD8 memory one.

Subsets obtained from CD4+ cells comprised CD45RA+ naive and CD45RA-negative memory cells. Findings of the study overall: Rarefaction demonstrated incomplete sorted-subset sequencing despite large depth. Non-shared clonotypes had lower generation probabilities than those shared by all four donors.

The receptor's source is a woman in her twenties or thirties in good health. Sequencing was performed on memory CD4+ T cells sorted from blood. The sample's subset: CD45RA-negative fraction. V is TRBV11-1 and J is TRBJ2-2, with 9 bases identical to TRBD2. DNA of the CDR3: TGTGCCAGCAGCTTAGTTCCTAGCGGGAACCTCAACACCGGGGAGCTGTTTTTT. Its protein product is CASSLVPSGNLNTGELFF.